This entry lists 3 T cell receptor beta chains sequenced from one sample in a study of cytomegalovirus exposure and HLA in healthy donors. 60 Vbeta and 13 Jbeta primers were used in PCR. Assay used: immunoSEQ multiplex PCR; TCRdb lists only in-frame clones, some missing. Reported are fewer than 95,000 clones; the ten largest clones contain roughly 4.7%. Sequenced input: PBMCs. The receptors derive from a woman in her 40s in good health and CMV-seropositive.

The J gene is TRBJ2-1, the V gene TRBV5-6, with 10 bases lining up with TRBD1. The CDR3 runs to 16 residues. Germline trimming cut 3 bases from V and 8 bases from J; bases unmatched to any gene: 11. CDR1 is SGHDT, CDR2 YYEEEE, per germline. CDR3 region: CASSSLRDRGTDEQFF. In DNA, the CDR3 is TGTGCCAGCAGCTCTTTAAGGGACAGGGGTACCGATGAGCAGTTCTTC.

As DNA, the CDR3 is TGCGCCAGCAGTAATACAGGGGCCGTGAACACTGAAGCTTTCTTT. Protein sequence: CASSNTGAVNTEAFF. The chain recombines TRBV5-1 with TRBJ1-1; TRBD1 matches 7 bases. Germline CDR1 is SGHRS and CDR2 is YFSETQ. V dropped 5 bases and J dropped 0; count of bases not matched to a gene: 7. This CDR3 spans 15 amino acids.

This rearrangement joins TRBV5-6 to TRBJ1-1; D might be TRBD1 (5 bases). CDR3 size: 15 residues. Germline V lookup: CDR1 SGHDT, CDR2 YYEEEE. V was clipped by 5 bases and J by 2 bases, with 16 bases between them. The CDR3 DNA follows: TGTGCCAGCAGTTTACTGACAGCGTTTAACACTGAAGCTTTCTTT. Its translation is CASSLLTAFNTEAFF.